Sequencing of this TCR beta chain was carried out in a study of blood T cells in healthy people across ages. About this clonotype itself: Its cognate antigen is unknown.

Trimming cost V 8 bases and J 1 base, with 12 bases left between them. Germline CDR1 and CDR2: MGHRA and YSYEKL. The CDR3 has 14 amino acids. A J-beta primer mix and a sample-barcoded 5' primer were used in a second PCR of about 7 to 12 cycles. Using its own MiXCR run on the 5' RACE reads, TCRdb lists one record per CDR3 protein. Of around 1.5 million distinct CDR3 sequences in the sample, around two fifths were seen once. Findings of the study overall: Unsorted PBMCs blocked a conclusive comparison of naive and antigen-experienced cells. With age, beta diversity per million T cells declined roughly linearly, significantly by 40.

The sequence came from a woman between 18 and 29 years old in good health. This chain connects TRBV4-1 to TRBJ2-1; TRBD2 is a possible D gene (6 bases). Sequenced: blood. The CDR3: CASGPGGSYNEQFF. The CDR3 DNA reads TGCGCCAGCGGCCCCGGGGGTTCCTACAATGAGCAGTTCTTC.